A single sample is the source of the 28 T cell receptor beta chains below, sequenced in a study of T-cell reconstitution after alpha-beta-depleted transplantation in children. Preparation of the TCRbeta library involved a method that used unique molecular identifiers. TCRdb reprocessed the PCR reads with MiXCR, giving one entry per CDR3 protein. The table includes around 680,000 distinct CDR3 sequences, around 16% detected once. The sequenced sample was PBMCs from the stem cell graft donor, obtained from the stem cell graft. These receptors were taken from a human donor who donated a stem cell graft to a child with acute myeloid leukemia.

Comment on this clonotype: Being one base from a much bigger clone, this may be a read error. The chain combines TRBV5-1 with TRBJ2-1; a weak D match, TRBD2 (6 bases). The germline CDR1 and CDR2 sequences are SGHRS and YFSETQ. The CDR3 is 17 residues long. V gave up 4 bases and J gave up 3 bases, with 20 bases separating them. The CDR3 DNA sequence: TGCGCCAGCAGCCCAACCCAGGGACTTCGCTACTACAATGAGCAGTTCTTC. Translation gives CASSPTQGLRYYNEQFF.

This clonotype was recorded a few times. The genes are TRBV5-1 and TRBJ1-2, with no clear D. CDR1 and CDR2 (germline): SGHRS, YFSETQ. The CDR3 covers 13 residues. Between the trimmed V and J ends, which lost 0 bases and 6 bases, there was a span of 9 bases. Here the CDR3 DNA reads TGCGCCAGCAGCTTGGTCGGTAGTGATGGCTACACCTTC. Its protein product is CASSLVGSDGYTF.

The chain links TRBV7-2 to TRBJ1-1; the D gene is possibly TRBD1 (5 bases). V lost 1 base, J lost 3 bases, and 12 bases lay in between. Germline V gene sequence: CDR1 SGHTA, CDR2 FQGNSA. CDR3 length: 15 residues. CDR3 region: CASSLEGLRYTEAFF. CDR3 nucleotide sequence: TGTGCCAGCAGCTTAGAGGGGTTGCGGTACACTGAAGCTTTCTTT.

The gene calls are TRBV12-3 or TRBV12-4 and TRBJ1-6; no clear D. V was clipped by 3 bases and J by 8 bases, with 11 bases between them. The CDR3 contains 14 residues. In DNA form, the CDR3 reads TGTGCCAGCAGTTTTGAGGGTGTCCATTCACCCCTCCACTTT. Protein sequence: CASSFEGVHSPLHF.

J is TRBJ2-5 and V is TRBV20-1, with D possibly matching TRBD2 (6 bases). This CDR3 has 13 amino acids. Germline CDR1 is DFQATT and CDR2 is SNEGSKA (reference sequence). Deletions cut 4 bases from V and 1 base from J, with 10 bases between. The CDR3 DNA follows: TGCAGTGCTATGGGGGACTCCCAAGAGACCCAGTACTTC. It encodes CSAMGDSQETQYF.

This clonotype was seen ten or more times. The chain has TRBV13 and TRBJ1-1; D not resolved. Trimming pared 5 bases from V and 1 base from J, leaving 14 bases between. CDR3 length equals 15 residues. From germline, CDR1 is PRHDT and CDR2 FYEKMQ (reference sequence). The CDR3 here is CASSRSKLGNTEAFF. CDR3 nucleotides: TGTGCCAGCAGCCGGTCGAAGTTAGGGAACACTGAAGCTTTCTTT.

This clonotype has ten or more counts. The chain carries TRBV20-1 and TRBJ2-2; tentative D call: TRBD1 (6 bases). The germline V and J ends were trimmed by 3 bases and 2 bases, with 13 bases remaining between them. Germline values: CDR1 DFQATT, CDR2 SNEGSKA (reference sequence). The CDR3 is 15 amino acids. The CDR3 sequence: CSASPGTTNTGELFF. DNA for the CDR3: TGCAGTGCTAGTCCCGGGACAACAAACACCGGGGAGCTGTTTTTT.

This clonotype was seen more than once but under ten times. V usage is TRBV12-3 or TRBV12-4 and J usage is TRBJ2-3; D possibly corresponds to TRBD2 (5 bases). Trimming pared 2 bases from V and 14 bases from J, leaving 17 bases between. This CDR3 has 13 residues. CDR3 amino acids: CASSLTEQLVTYF. CDR3 bases: TGTGCCAGCAGTTTAACCGAACAACTAGTAACGTATTTT.

This clonotype was picked up many times. The rearrangement links TRBV6-5 to TRBJ2-5; TRBD1 matches at 7 bases. With V trimmed by 7 bases and J by 1 base, 9 bases remained unmatched. CDR3 length equals 15 residues. CDR1 and CDR2 from the germline V gene are MNHEY and SVGAGI. For the CDR3, the DNA is TGTGCCAGCACGATGACTACAGGGGCCCAAGAGACCCAGTACTTC. Translated, it gives CASTMTTGAQETQYF.

This clonotype was counted many times. The V gene is TRBV29-1, the J gene TRBJ1-1; perhaps TRBD1 as D (5 bases). V lost 7 bases to trimming and J lost 1 base, with 13 bases between them. Germline CDR1 and CDR2: SQVTM and ANQGSEA. CDR3 length equals 13 residues. The DNA for the CDR3 is TGCAGCGGGACCCCCGGGGGGAACACTGAAGCTTTCTTT. It translates to CSGTPGGNTEAFF.

The gene calls are TRBV24-1 and TRBJ1-5; the match to TRBD1 covers 7 bases. The ends lost 4 bases at V and 6 bases at J; junction bases unmatched: 5. The CDR3 length is 14 residues. CDR1 is KGHDR, CDR2 SFDVKD, per germline. CDR3 loop: CATSDRGLGQPQHF. As DNA, the CDR3 is TGTGCCACCAGTGACAGGGGGTTAGGTCAGCCCCAGCATTTT.

This clonotype was counted only a few times. This chain links TRBV5-1 with TRBJ2-3, with 15 bases identical to TRBD2. The CDR3 spans 17 residues. The V and J ends lost 3 bases and 2 bases, in that order; junction bases with no gene match: 4. Per the germline V gene, CDR1 is SGHRS and CDR2 is YFSETQ. The CDR3 DNA sequence: TGCGCCAGCAGCTCCGGACTAGCGGGGGGGATCACAGATACGCAGTATTTT. Its protein product is CASSSGLAGGITDTQYF.

Remarks on this clonotype: A clone one base away is much larger, so this may be a read error. The V call is TRBV20-1, the J call TRBJ1-5; possibly TRBD1 for D (5 bases). Germline CDR1 and CDR2: DFQATT and SNEGSKA (reference sequence). This CDR3 contains 16 residues. The CDR3 DNA follows: TGCTGTGCTAGAGATTTCCGGGGGAGGGGTAATCAGCCCCAGCATTTT. Its translation is CCARDFRGRGNQPQHF.

This clonotype was seen only a few times. CDR3 residues: CAIRPAGGFGYTF. The CDR3 region has the DNA TGTGCCATCAGGCCGGCAGGGGGCTTTGGCTACACCTTC. J is TRBJ1-2 and V is TRBV10-3, with TRBD1 identical over 8 bases. The V gene end was trimmed by 6 bases and the J gene end by 7 bases; junction bases not matched to a gene: 7. The germline V gene encodes CDR1 ENHRY and CDR2 SYGVKD. The CDR3 runs 13 residues.

The V and J genes are TRBV7-9 and TRBJ2-2; D gene unclear. CDR3 length equals 12 residues. V was clipped by 5 bases and J by 12 bases, with 13 bases between them. Germline V lookup: CDR1 SEHNR, CDR2 FQNEAQ (reference sequence). This CDR3 reads CASSPQPGKLFF. In DNA, the CDR3 is TGTGCCAGCAGCCCTCAGCCGGGCAAGCTGTTTTTT.

This clonotype was counted ten times or more. Mismatch with germline at one junction end may stem from a read error. The gene calls are TRBV5-1 and TRBJ1-2; no reliable D call. Germline-derived CDR1 and CDR2 are SGHRS and YFSETQ. The CDR3 runs to 12 residues. CDR3 residues: CASSLTGYGYTF. As DNA, the CDR3 is TGTGCCAGCAGTTTAACGGGGTATGGCTACACCTTC. The whole variable domain, filled in from reference TRBV5-1 and TRBJ1-2, reads KAGVTQTPRYLIKTRGQQVTLSCSPISGHRSVSWYQQTPGQGLQFLFEYFSETQRNKGNFPGRFSGRQFSNSRSEMNVSTLELGDSALYLCASSLTGYGYTFGSGTRLTVV.

The table lists this clonotype with a few counts. The chain links TRBV25-1 to TRBJ2-3; 14 bases fit TRBD2. Germline V gene sequence: CDR1 MGHDK, CDR2 SYGVNS. V shed 4 bases and J 3 bases; nucleotides not matched to a gene: 21. The CDR3 extends over 22 amino acids. CDR3 sequence reads: CASSVLSEEIGLAGGWTDTQYF. The CDR3 nucleotides are TGTGCCAGCAGTGTACTATCCGAGGAGATTGGACTAGCGGGGGGTTGGACAGATACGCAGTATTTT.

The V and J genes are TRBV6-1 and TRBJ1-4; D not certain. This CDR3 has 15 amino acids. Trimming took off 8 bases at V and 8 bases at J, with 21 bases between the two ends. From germline, CDR1 is MNHNS and CDR2 SASEGT. The CDR3 here is CASLAGSNPFEKLFF. The CDR3 coding sequence is TGTGCCAGCCTCGCAGGATCGAACCCCTTCGAAAAACTGTTTTTT.

This clonotype was seen only a few times. The chain is built from TRBV7-2 and TRBJ2-3; 11 nucleotides align to TRBD2. CDR3 length: 17 residues. The trim removed 4 bases at V and 2 bases at J, leaving 8 bases unmatched. Germline lookup yields CDR1 SGHTA and CDR2 FQGNSA. The DNA for the CDR3 is TGTGCCAGCAGCTCACCTACTAGCGGGGGCCCCACAGATACGCAGTATTTT. It encodes CASSSPTSGGPTDTQYF.

This clonotype was observed at least ten times. The chain joins TRBV7-2 to TRBJ2-1, with no clear D. V dropped 3 bases and J dropped 4 bases, with 10 bases sitting between them. Germline CDR1 is SGHTA and CDR2 is FQGNSA. The CDR3 loop spans 14 amino acids. The CDR3 protein is CASSFIGSYNEQFF. CDR3 DNA: TGTGCCAGCAGCTTTATAGGAAGTTACAATGAGCAGTTCTTC.

This clonotype was seen ten or more times. The chain uses TRBV7-2 and TRBJ1-1; 9 nucleotides agree with TRBD1. The CDR3 is 13 amino acids. Germline V gives CDR1 SGHTA, CDR2 FQGNSA. J was trimmed by 10 bases and V by 5 bases; bases with no gene match: 8. CDR3 sequence: CASSLAGQGGAFF. The CDR3 nucleotides read TGTGCCAGCAGCCTGGCGGGACAGGGAGGAGCTTTCTTT. The variable domain in full, with the rest retrieved from reference TRBV7-2 and TRBJ1-1, is GAGVSQSPSNKVTEKGKDVELRCDPISGHTALYWYRQSLGQGLEFLIYFQGNSAPDKSGLPSDRFSAERTGGSVSTLTIQRTQQEDSAVYLCASSLAGQGGAFFGQGTRLTVV.

This clonotype was found many times. The rearrangement links TRBV29-1 to TRBJ1-2, with D unclear. CDR1 and CDR2 (germline): SQVTM, ANQGSEA. V was pared by 6 bases and J by 4 bases, with 9 bases between. The CDR3 runs 11 residues. The CDR3 DNA reads TGCAGCGTGTCTGACATCTATGGCTACACCTTC. Translation gives CSVSDIYGYTF.

The sample holds many counts of this clonotype. The chain combines TRBV20-1 with TRBJ1-6, with a tentative D call TRBD1 (6 bases). The CDR3 sequence is 16 residues long. With 2 bases removed from V and 4 bases from J, the gap between germline ends came to 15 bases. Germline CDR1 reads DFQATT; CDR2 reads SNEGSKA (reference sequence). This CDR3 is CSARPGTLGYNSPLHF. The CDR3, as DNA: TGCAGTGCTAGACCCGGGACACTGGGGTATAATTCACCCCTCCACTTT.

This clonotype was counted ten times or more. The chain joins TRBV29-1 to TRBJ2-3, with D tentatively TRBD2 (6 bases). The CDR3 spans 16 residues. CDR1 and CDR2 from the germline V gene are SQVTM and ANQGSEA. V was trimmed by 7 bases and J by 0 bases, leaving 20 bases between them. CDR3 amino acids: CSARGVRGTSTDTQYF. The CDR3 DNA reads as TGCAGCGCCAGAGGGGTTAGAGGGACTAGCACAGATACGCAGTATTTT.

This clonotype was seen ten or more times. The chain has TRBV20-1 and TRBJ1-4; TRBD1 matches 8 bases. This CDR3 spans 14 amino acids. The germline gives CDR1 DFQATT, CDR2 SNEGSKA (reference sequence). The J segment lost 7 bases and the V segment lost 2 bases, leaving 6 bases of the junction unmatched. CDR3 protein: CSARPRTGFEKLFF. As DNA, the CDR3 is TGCAGTGCTAGACCTCGGACAGGGTTTGAAAAACTGTTTTTT.

This clonotype was picked up many times. The rearrangement uses TRBV29-1 and TRBJ2-7; D possibly uses TRBD1 or TRBD2 (6 bases each). The CDR3 is made up of 14 amino acids. Germline V CDR1 and CDR2: SQVTM, ANQGSEA. Trimming removed 4 bases from V and 0 bases from J, with 13 bases in between. The CDR3 DNA is TGCAGCGTTGGCGGGACACCCAACTCCTACGAGCAGTACTTC. Encoded protein: CSVGGTPNSYEQYF.

This clonotype was observed a few times. The genes are TRBV12-3 or TRBV12-4 and TRBJ2-7; D perhaps matches TRBD2 (6 bases). Trimming took 5 bases from V and 2 from J, leaving 13 bases between them. CDR3 size: 14 residues. The CDR3 DNA reads TGTGCCAGCAGTCCGCGGAGGGGTGCCTACGAGCAGTACTTC. It translates to CASSPRRGAYEQYF.

The gene calls are TRBV24-1 and TRBJ2-5; tentative D call: TRBD2 (6 bases). This CDR3 comprises 16 residues. CDR1 is KGHDR and CDR2 is SFDVKD in the germline V gene. V gave up 1 base and J gave up 0 bases, with 11 bases separating them. CDR3 loop: CATSDFGGEDQETQYF. In DNA form, the CDR3 reads TGTGCCACCAGTGATTTCGGGGGAGAGGACCAAGAGACCCAGTACTTC.